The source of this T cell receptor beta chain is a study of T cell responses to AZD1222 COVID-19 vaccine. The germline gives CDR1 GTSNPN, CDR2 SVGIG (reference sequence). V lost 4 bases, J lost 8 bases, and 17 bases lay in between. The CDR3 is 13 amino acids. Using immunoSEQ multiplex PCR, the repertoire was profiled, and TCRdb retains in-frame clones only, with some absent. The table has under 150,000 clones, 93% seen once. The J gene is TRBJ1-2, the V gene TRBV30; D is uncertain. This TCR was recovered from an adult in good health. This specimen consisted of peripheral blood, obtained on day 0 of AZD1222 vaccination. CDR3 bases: TGTGCCTGGATCAGTAGGGTACACCGAGGCTACACCTTC. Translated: CAWISRVHRGYTF.